One and the same sample provided the 5 T cell receptor beta chains below, sequenced in a study of T-cell reconstitution after alpha-beta-depleted transplantation in children. It was with unique molecular identifiers that the TCRbeta library was prepared. TCRdb reprocessed the PCR reads with MiXCR, giving one entry per CDR3 protein. The sample carries just under 550,000 distinct CDR3 sequences, around 20% recorded once. The material was PBMCs from the stem cell graft donor, obtained from the stem cell graft. The receptors stem from a human donor who donated a stem cell graft to a child with acute lymphoblastic leukemia.

The sample holds many counts of this clonotype. The gene calls are TRBV7-2 and TRBJ2-3, with 10 bases matching TRBD2. J was trimmed by 6 bases and V by 1 base; bases with no gene match: 7. The CDR3 runs to 16 residues. In germline, CDR1 is SGHTA, CDR2 FQGNSA. CDR3 residues: CASSLGASGGRDTQYF. Here the CDR3 DNA reads TGTGCCAGCAGCTTAGGGGCTAGCGGGGGCCGGGATACGCAGTATTTT.

The chain links TRBV6-1 to TRBJ2-1; D is unclear. V lost 10 bases to trimming and J lost 4 bases, with 11 bases between them. There are 12 residues in the CDR3. Germline V gene lookup returns CDR1 MNHNS and CDR2 SASEGT. CDR3 DNA: TGTGCCACCCGCAACGGGTACAATGAGCAGTTCTTC. It translates to CATRNGYNEQFF.

The chain carries TRBV10-2 and TRBJ2-1, with 9 bases identical to TRBD2. CDR1 and CDR2 from the germline V gene are WSHSY and SAAADI. The CDR3 runs 15 residues. With 2 bases clipped from V and 7 bases from J, the junction kept 6 bases outside the gene matches. CDR3 sequence: CASSERRAGGNEQFF. The CDR3 coding sequence is TGCGCCAGCAGTGAGCGCCGTGCGGGGGGGAATGAGCAGTTCTTC.

The rearrangement uses TRBV7-3 and TRBJ2-7; 14 bases align to TRBD2. This CDR3 has 15 amino acids. Per germline, CDR1 SGHTA and CDR2 FQGTGA. V trimming: 0 bases; J trimming: 5 bases; junction bases outside the gene matches: 0. The chain's CDR3 is CASSLTGLAGDEQYF. The CDR3 DNA reads TGTGCCAGCAGCTTAACGGGACTAGCGGGAGACGAGCAGTACTTC.

The chain carries TRBV5-1 and TRBJ2-1; D is perhaps TRBD1 (6 bases). The germline V and J ends were trimmed by 1 base and 9 bases, with 17 bases remaining between them. The CDR3 consists of 15 residues. The germline V gene encodes CDR1 SGHRS and CDR2 YFSETQ. CDR3 nucleotides: TGCGCCAGCAGCTTGAGGGGGACCCTTGAGGGTGAGCAGTTCTTC. As protein: CASSLRGTLEGEQFF. The full variable domain, completed using reference TRBV5-1 and TRBJ2-1, is KAGVTQTPRYLIKTRGQQVTLSCSPISGHRSVSWYQQTPGQGLQFLFEYFSETQRNKGNFPGRFSGRQFSNSRSEMNVSTLELGDSALYLCASSLRGTLEGEQFFGPGTRLTVL.